This T cell receptor (beta chain) was sequenced in a study of blood T cell repertoires in COVID-19. On the study more broadly: T cells, B-cell-depleted T cells, or PBMCs supplied cDNA or gDNA.

The V and J ends lost 8 bases and 2 bases respectively, with 16 bases between them. Germline values: CDR1 MNHEY, CDR2 SMNVEV (reference sequence). The length of the CDR3 is 15 residues. Individuals aged roughly 18 to 95 years were recruited from approximately 24 US areas. Participants were placed into cohorts based on the clinical history they reported. The repertoire was sequenced with immunoSEQ multiplex PCR; TCRdb's copy has only in-frame clones and lacks some. The sample has roughly 400,000 clones; roughly 88% are singletons. Specimen: PBMCs or T cells enriched from blood (not recorded which). The gene calls are TRBV27 and TRBJ1-5; D is perhaps TRBD1 (6 bases). The receptor comes from a woman between 18 and 30 years old who had been exposed to COVID-19. The CDR3 nucleotides read TGTGCCAGCTCCCAAGGGGGTTTCGGCAATCAGCCCCAGCATTTT. It yields the protein CASSQGGFGNQPQHF.